Here is one T cell receptor beta chain with its context. Its matching antigen is unknown. Data came from immunoSEQ multiplex PCR; TCRdb stores just in-frame clones and leaves some out. The sample lists 17,000 or so clones, approximately 92% occurring once. Per the germline V gene, CDR1 is SGHRS and CDR2 is YFSETQ. V lost 6 bases and J lost 4; bases outside the gene matches: 23. The CDR3 spans 21 residues. The source of the sample is a study of STAT3 mutations in large granular lymphocyte leukemia. Study overall: Roughly 37% of treated T-LGLL patients showed hematologic response to immunosuppression.

Overall study results and limits: Every T-LGLL patient had at least one immunodominant TCRbeta clonotype. TCR clonotype switching after therapy occurred in about 30% of the 18 patients.

This chain uses TRBV5-1 with TRBJ2-1; 12 bases agree with TRBD1. The sequencing input was peripheral blood mononuclear cells. The TCR originated in a man in his 60s with T-cell large granular lymphocyte leukemia. Some clones in this sample may be carry-over from other donors' samples. The CDR3 DNA reads TGCGCCAGCACCATGAAGGGGACAGGGGGCACAAGCGGGAGTCGATACAATGAGCAGTTCTTC. Translated, it gives CASTMKGTGGTSGSRYNEQFF.